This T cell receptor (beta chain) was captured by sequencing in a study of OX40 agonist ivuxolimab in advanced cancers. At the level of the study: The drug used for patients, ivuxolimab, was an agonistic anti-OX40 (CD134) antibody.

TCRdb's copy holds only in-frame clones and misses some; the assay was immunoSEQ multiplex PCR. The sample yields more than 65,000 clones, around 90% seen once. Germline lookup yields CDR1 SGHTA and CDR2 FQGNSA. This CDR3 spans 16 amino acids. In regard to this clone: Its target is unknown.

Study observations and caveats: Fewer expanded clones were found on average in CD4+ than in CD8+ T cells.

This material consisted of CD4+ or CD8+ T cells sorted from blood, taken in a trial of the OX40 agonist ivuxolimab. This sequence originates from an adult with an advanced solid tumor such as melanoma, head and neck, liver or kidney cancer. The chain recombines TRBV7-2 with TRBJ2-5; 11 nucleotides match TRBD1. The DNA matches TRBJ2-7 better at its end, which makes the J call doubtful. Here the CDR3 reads CASSIPSGTGGDEQYF. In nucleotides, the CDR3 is TGTGCCAGCAGCATTCCCTCCGGGACAGGGGGGGACGAGCAGTACTTC.